The present entry profiles one T cell receptor beta chain with its context. Its specificity is unknown. TCRdb itself ran the RT-PCR reads through MiXCR, one entry per CDR3 protein. The sample lists around 520,000 distinct CDR3 sequences, 25% occurring once. This entry belongs to a study of response to subunit inactivated influenza vaccine. This CDR3 is built from 16 residues. Deletions cut 2 bases from V and 4 bases from J, with 12 bases between. CDR1 KGHSH and CDR2 LQKENI come from the germline V gene. Study findings and constraints: The authors offered the suggestion that each seasonal influenza vaccination recruits few new T cells.

The rearrangement uses TRBV18 and TRBJ2-6, with unresolved D. The source of this sequence is a man aged 45 to 65 who received an inactivated influenza vaccine. The sample in question was CD4+ T cells sorted from PBMCs, obtained more than 4 days after vaccination. The CDR3 DNA follows: TGTGCCAGCTCACCATTAACAGCCATAGGGGCCAACGTCCTGACTTTC. Its protein is CASSPLTAIGANVLTF.